This TCR beta chain appears in the sequencing data of a study of spatial heterogeneity in lung cancer. At the level of the study: Sequencing consistently turned up more beta-chain sequences than alpha-chain sequences. Every unique TCR and UMI combination, on average, appeared more than ten times in raw reads.

The time point denotes: sample taken at primary tumor resection. Whole RNA from tumor, nontumor lung or frozen PBMC was sequenced unsorted. The CDR3 extends over 13 amino acids. Looked up from germline, CDR1 is SGHVS and CDR2 is FQNEAQ. Unmatched junction bases numbered 10, after V lost 4 bases and J lost 13 bases. Every TCR cDNA molecule bore its own unique molecular identifier. In TCRdb, the 5' RACE reads were re-called with MiXCR into one record per CDR3 protein. The profile covers over 75,000 distinct CDR3 sequences, with approximately 20% appearing a single time and 6.2% taken by the ten largest.

Sample: PBMCs, taken at surgery. V and J are TRBV7-8 and TRBJ2-1; 7 bases line up with TRBD1. This TCR derives from a male donor with early-stage non-small cell lung cancer. This CDR3 reads CASSSGHGQAQFF. The CDR3 nucleotides read TGTGCCAGCAGCTCTGGTCATGGACAGGCCCAGTTCTTC.